Presented here are 6 T cell receptor beta chains from one specimen sequenced in a study of regulatory T cells in long-lasting Graves disease. Investigators prepared the TCR beta libraries by applying iRepertoire HTBI primers and Arm-PCR of CDR3 regions. TCRdb redid the calling of the multiplex PCR reads with MiXCR, one entry per CDR3 protein. The sample lists 440,000 or so distinct CDR3 sequences, 15% occurring once. Documented time point: newly diagnosed GD, antithyroid drugs for less than 3 months. Generation of the TCR library employed RNA extracted from PBMCs. The sample was also reused in another study, on T cells in Graves' hyperthyroidism and ophthalmopathy.

The starting material was peripheral blood mononuclear cells (PBMCs), obtained at new diagnosis, from a patient treated with antithyroid drugs. The receptors originated from a woman aged 30 to 39 with Graves disease.

The chain is built from TRBV15 and TRBJ2-7, with a weak D call TRBD2 (6 bases). V lost 1 base, J lost 0 bases, and 13 bases lay in between. Germline values: CDR1 LNHNV, CDR2 YYDKDF (reference sequence). CDR3 size: 16 residues. This CDR3 reads CATSRGAGDSSYEQYF. The CDR3 region has the DNA TGTGCCACCAGCAGAGGAGCGGGCGATAGCTCCTACGAGCAGTACTTC.

This clonotype was found many times. This chain joins TRBV7-9 and TRBJ2-1; no reliable D call. CDR3 size: 13 residues. V dropped 5 bases and J dropped 7 bases, with 12 bases sitting between them. Germline V lookup: CDR1 SEHNR, CDR2 FQNEAQ (reference sequence). The CDR3 DNA reads TGTGCCAGCAGCCGCCCCGGGCGGAATGAGCAGTTCTTC. Translated: CASSRPGRNEQFF.

This clonotype was recorded at least ten times. The chain uses TRBV5-1 and TRBJ1-5; D gene ambiguous. The germline gives CDR1 SGHRS, CDR2 YFSETQ. With 5 bases removed from V and 0 bases from J, the gap between germline ends came to 6 bases. There are 13 residues in the CDR3. CDR3 DNA: TGCGCCAGCAGGGCGAGTAGCAATCAGCCCCAGCATTTT. Amino acids: CASRASSNQPQHF.

This clonotype has just a few counts. This sequence joins TRBV12-5 and TRBJ2-7; D remains ambiguous. This CDR3 has 11 amino acids. The V end lost 5 bases, the J end lost 3 bases, and 5 bases lay between the germline ends. Germline CDR1 LGHNT, CDR2 FRNRAP. The CDR3 protein is CASGNNYEQYF. CDR3 in DNA: TGTGCTAGTGGTAATAACTACGAGCAGTACTTC.

J is TRBJ2-3 and V is TRBV5-1, with D possibly TRBD2 on 7 matching bases. The DNA end favors TRBJ2-7, so the J call may be wrong. Germline CDR1 reads SGHRS; CDR2 reads YFSETQ. This CDR3 comprises 13 residues. CDR3 coding DNA: TGCGCCAGCAGCTTGTGGGGGGGGCTCGAGCAGTACTTC. Its protein product is CASSLWGGLEQYF.

Note on this clonotype: The junction differs from germline at one of its ends, possibly a read error. The chain has TRBV24-1 and TRBJ2-1; TRBD2 might be the D (5 bases). This CDR3 contains 12 residues. Germline CDR1 KGHDR, CDR2 SFDVKD. For the CDR3, the DNA is TGTGCCACCAGTGACCGGGAAGGAGGTGGTGTCTTC. As protein: CATSDREGGGVF.